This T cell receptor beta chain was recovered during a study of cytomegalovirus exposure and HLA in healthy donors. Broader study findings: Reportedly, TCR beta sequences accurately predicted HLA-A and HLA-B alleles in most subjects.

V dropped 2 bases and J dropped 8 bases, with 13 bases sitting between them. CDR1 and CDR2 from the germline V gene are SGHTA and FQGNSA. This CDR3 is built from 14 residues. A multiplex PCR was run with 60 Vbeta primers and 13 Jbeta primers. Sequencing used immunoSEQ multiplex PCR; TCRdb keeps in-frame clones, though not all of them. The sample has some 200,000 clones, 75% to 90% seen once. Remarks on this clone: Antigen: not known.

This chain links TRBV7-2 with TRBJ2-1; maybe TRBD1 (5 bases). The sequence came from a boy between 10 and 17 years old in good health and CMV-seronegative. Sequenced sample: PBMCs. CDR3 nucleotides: TGTGCCAGCAGCTTATGGGCTTCCAGGGATGAGCAGTTCTTC. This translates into CASSLWASRDEQFF. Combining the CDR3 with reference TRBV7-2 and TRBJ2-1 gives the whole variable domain GAGVSQSPSNKVTEKGKDVELRCDPISGHTALYWYRQSLGQGLEFLIYFQGNSAPDKSGLPSDRFSAERTGGSVSTLTIQRTQQEDSAVYLCASSLWASRDEQFFGPGTRLTVL.